This TCR beta chain was documented in a study of shared T cell receptors in the human thymus. The CDR3 loop spans 15 amino acids. V lost 4 bases, J lost 0 bases, and 6 bases stayed unmatched. The V gene's germline CDR1 is LGHNA and CDR2 YSLEER. This table comes from immunoSEQ multiplex PCR, and its TCRdb copy is limited to in-frame clones, with some not included. Of about 710,000 clones listed, about 90% are singletons. This clone was recorded once. These data are also associated with another study on human thymus T cells. From that report: The people who donated were healthy Finnish babies having corrective surgery for congenital heart defects. Surgeons resected thymus tissue during corrective heart surgery. Unrelated individuals were reported by related research to share highly overlapping thymic repertoires.

The material sequenced was thymocytes. V is TRBV4-3 and J is TRBJ2-7, with TRBD2 identical over 7 bases. This TCR was sampled from a boy under two years old with a congenital heart defect. The CDR3 DNA is TGCGCCAGCAGCCCGGGGAGGGACGGCTCCTACGAGCAGTACTTC. Translating it yields CASSPGRDGSYEQYF.